Following are 23 T cell receptor beta chains from one sample sequenced in a study of blood T cell repertoires in COVID-19. TCRdb's copy holds only in-frame clones and misses some; the assay was immunoSEQ multiplex PCR. The repertoire holds hundreds of thousands of clones, approximately 83% seen once, with 7.5% to 10% in the top ten. Sequenced material: peripheral blood. Every receptor here comes from a woman aged 50 to 60 who had recovered from COVID-19.

The chain links TRBV21-1 to TRBJ1-2; the table's D call, TRBD1, has no DNA check behind it. TRBV21-1 is assigned pseudogene status. CDR3 length: 14 residues. The CDR3 region is CASSSPGHFYGYTF. The CDR3 coding sequence is TGTGCCAGCAGCAGCCCGGGACATTTCTATGGCTACACCTTC.

The V gene is TRBV4-3, the J gene TRBJ1-2, with 7 bases identical to TRBD1. Unmatched junction bases numbered 6, after V lost 3 bases and J lost 8 bases. CDR1 is LGHNA, CDR2 YSLEER, per germline. This CDR3 has 13 residues. The CDR3 reads CASSHLTGRGYTF. In nucleotides, the CDR3 is TGCGCCAGCAGCCATCTGACAGGGCGCGGCTACACCTTC.

This clone appeared a few times. The chain joins TRBV7-2 to TRBJ2-1, with TRBD2 identical over 12 bases. V trimming: 1 base; J trimming: 10 bases; junction bases outside the gene matches: 5. This CDR3 region has 15 residues. Germline CDR1 and CDR2: SGHTA and FQGNSA. The CDR3 reads CASSLVGGLAGEQFF. CDR3 DNA sequence: TGTGCCAGCAGCTTAGTTGGTGGACTAGCGGGAGAGCAGTTCTTC.

The sample holds one count of this clone. The V gene is TRBV2, the J gene TRBJ1-6, with D possibly matching TRBD1 (6 bases). Trimming took off 4 bases at V and 7 bases at J, with 8 bases between the two ends. This CDR3 region has 13 residues. In germline, CDR1 is SNHLY, CDR2 FYNNEI. CDR3 coding DNA: TGTGCCAGCAGTGTGGACAGAAATTCACCCCTCCACTTT. This gives the protein CASSVDRNSPLHF.

This chain joins TRBV5-5 and TRBJ1-5; 11 bases are a match to TRBD1. The CDR3 sequence is 15 residues long. CDR1 is SGHKS and CDR2 is YYEKEE in the germline V gene (reference sequence). With V trimmed by 4 bases and J by 3 bases, 3 bases remained unmatched. This CDR3 reads CASSTDRGHNQPQHF. The CDR3 DNA reads as TGTGCCAGCAGCACGGACAGGGGGCACAATCAGCCCCAGCATTTT. The full variable domain, completed using reference TRBV5-5 and TRBJ1-5, is DAGVTQSPTHLIKTRGQQVTLRCSPISGHKSVSWYQQVLGQGPQFIFQYYEKEERGRGNFPDRFSARQFPNYSSELNVNALLLGDSALYLCASSTDRGHNQPQHFGDGTRLSIL.

The CDR3 region has the DNA TGTGCCAGCAGCGGGGGTTCTCCCTACGAGCAGTACTTC. Protein product: CASSGGSPYEQYF. The J gene is TRBJ2-7, the V gene TRBV6-5, with a weak D call TRBD2 (6 bases). This CDR3 comprises 13 residues. V shed 6 bases and J shed 2 bases, with 11 bases lying between them. CDR1 and CDR2 from the germline V gene are MNHEY and SVGAGI.

The sample holds one count of this clone. This sequence joins TRBV19 and TRBJ1-3; D may be TRBD1 (5 bases). The CDR3 sequence is 15 residues long. V lost 0 bases to trimming and J lost 8 bases, with 14 bases between them. The germline CDR1 and CDR2 sequences are LNHDA and SQIVND (reference sequence). CDR3 bases: TGTGCCAGTAGTATAGAGGGCAGGGTGGCGGACACCATATATTTT. Encoded protein: CASSIEGRVADTIYF.

This chain joins TRBV5-6 and TRBJ2-6; the match to TRBD1 covers 8 bases. The CDR3 has 17 amino acids. Losses at the gene ends were 5 bases for V and 0 bases for J; bases not matched to a gene: 7. Germline CDR1 SGHDT, CDR2 YYEEEE. The CDR3 region is CASRRTGLNSGANVLTF. The CDR3 bases are TGTGCCAGCAGGAGGACAGGGCTAAACTCTGGGGCCAACGTCCTGACTTTC.

The chain has TRBV27 and TRBJ2-1; D ambiguous. V gave up 2 bases and J gave up 5 bases, with 10 bases separating them. The CDR3 is 14 amino acids. Germline values: CDR1 MNHEY, CDR2 SMNVEV (reference sequence). The CDR3: CASSLTAANNEQFF. The CDR3, as DNA: TGTGCCAGCAGTTTAACTGCGGCCAACAATGAGCAGTTCTTC.

This clone was observed a few times. The chain links TRBV28 to TRBJ2-7; D gene uncertain. Trimming pared 5 bases from V and 6 bases from J, leaving 11 bases between. Germline loops: CDR1 MDHEN, CDR2 SYDVKM. CDR3 size: 12 residues. The CDR3, as DNA: TGTGCCAGCAGTACTACCCCGTCCGAGCAGTACTTC. Translating it yields CASSTTPSEQYF.

This clone has a single count. The rearrangement uses TRBV11-2 and TRBJ2-3; D is possibly TRBD2 (6 bases). Germline lookup yields CDR1 SGHAT and CDR2 FQNNGV. The CDR3 length is 14 residues. The V end was cut by 4 bases, the J end by 4 bases, with 12 bases between. The CDR3 protein is CASSWDSPADTQYF. The CDR3, as DNA: TGTGCCAGCAGCTGGGACTCCCCGGCAGATACGCAGTATTTT.

The chain combines TRBV7-2 with TRBJ2-6; TRBD1 aligns across 7 bases. The CDR3 runs 19 residues. Germline CDR1 SGHTA, CDR2 FQGNSA. Unmatched junction bases numbered 15, after V lost 5 bases and J lost 2 bases. The CDR3 loop reads CASSPEGASRIAGANVLTF. CDR3 DNA sequence: TGTGCCAGCAGCCCCGAGGGGGCGTCGCGGATTGCTGGGGCCAACGTCCTGACTTTC. The full variable domain, in which reference TRBV7-2 and TRBJ2-6 provide the parts outside the CDR3, is GAGVSQSPSNKVTEKGKDVELRCDPISGHTALYWYRQSLGQGLEFLIYFQGNSAPDKSGLPSDRFSAERTGGSVSTLTIQRTQQEDSAVYLCASSPEGASRIAGANVLTFGAGSRLTVL.

This clone was picked up one time. The rearrangement joins TRBV19 to TRBJ2-1; 10 nucleotides line up with TRBD2. This CDR3 is 15 amino acids long. After removal of 9 bases from V and 6 bases from J, the junction contained 11 bases not matched to a gene. Germline lookup yields CDR1 LNHDA and CDR2 SQIVND (reference sequence). The CDR3 nucleotides read TGTGCCAGCCGGACTAGCGGATCCGGGGCCAATGAGCAGTTCTTC. Protein sequence: CASRTSGSGANEQFF.

V usage is TRBV6-2 or TRBV6-3 and J usage is TRBJ1-1; D is possibly TRBD1 (6 bases). The CDR3 contains 13 residues. Germline CDR1 reads MNHEY; CDR2 reads SVGEGT. The V end was cut by 3 bases, the J end by 3 bases, with 8 bases between. The CDR3 loop reads CASSYEGDTEAFF. CDR3 coding DNA: TGTGCCAGCAGTTATGAGGGGGACACTGAAGCTTTCTTT.

This CDR3 reads CAVGRGPGYGYTF. CDR3 sequence (DNA): TGTGCCGTGGGAAGGGGGCCTGGCTATGGCTACACCTTC. V usage is TRBV28 and J usage is TRBJ1-2, with 7 bases fitting TRBD1. CDR1 and CDR2 from the germline V gene are MDHEN and SYDVKM. After removal of 11 bases from V and 4 bases from J, the junction contained 10 bases not matched to a gene. The CDR3 spans 13 residues.

The rearrangement uses TRBV2 and TRBJ1-2, with D unresolved. The CDR3 spans 15 residues. Trimming cost V 7 bases and J 5 bases, with 20 bases left between them. In germline, CDR1 is SNHLY, CDR2 FYNNEI. The CDR3 DNA reads as TGTGCCAGCAAGCAGGAGGAGGGCGTCGGGTATGGCTACACCTTC. This gives the protein CASKQEEGVGYGYTF.

This clone was detected once. This CDR3 reads CASSFTGTSGVHEQFF. Here the CDR3 DNA reads TGTGCCAGCTCCTTCACGGGGACTAGCGGGGTGCATGAGCAGTTCTTC. The chain employs TRBV18 and TRBJ2-1, with 13 nucleotides matching TRBD2. Trimming took 6 bases from V and 8 from J; bases not matched to a gene: 10. The CDR3 runs to 16 residues. Germline values: CDR1 KGHSH, CDR2 LQKENI.

This chain uses TRBV2 with TRBJ1-2; D is unresolved. Per germline, CDR1 SNHLY and CDR2 FYNNEI. The CDR3 is 15 residues long. V was trimmed by 1 base and J by 5 bases, leaving 14 bases between them. The CDR3 coding sequence is TGTGCCAGCAGTGAAGTGGCCGGCCCGGGTTATGGCTACACCTTC. The encoded protein is CASSEVAGPGYGYTF.

The chain has TRBV2 and TRBJ1-2, with TRBD1 matching 9 bases. V lost 4 bases to trimming and J lost 5 bases; unmatched junction nucleotides: 5. The germline V gene has CDR1 SNHLY and CDR2 FYNNEI. The length of the CDR3 is 14 residues. The CDR3 DNA reads as TGTGCCAGCAGTGGACAGGGGGGAACATATGGCTACACCTTC. This sequence encodes CASSGQGGTYGYTF.

The rearrangement uses TRBV2 and TRBJ2-3, with 7 bases aligning to TRBD1. Germline V gives CDR1 SNHLY, CDR2 FYNNEI. J gave up 3 bases and V 6 bases, and 12 bases lay outside the gene matches. This CDR3 has 16 amino acids. The CDR3 region has the DNA TGTGCCAGCAGAGCCTTTGGACAGGAGAGAACAGATACGCAGTATTTT. This sequence encodes CASRAFGQERTDTQYF.

Turning to this clone: Sequence at one end of the junction differs from germline and may be a read error. V is TRBV6-1 and J is TRBJ1-4; TRBD1 agrees at 12 bases. The CDR3 runs 17 residues. Germline CDR1 MNHNS, CDR2 SASEGT. CDR3 amino acids: CASSDGDRGRINGKLFF. CDR3 DNA sequence: TGTGCCAGCAGTGATGGGGACAGGGGGCGCATTAATGGAAAACTGTTTTTT.

This clone appeared a single time. The chain has TRBV6-6 and TRBJ2-5; possible D gene TRBD2, 6 bases. The germline V gene has CDR1 MNHNY and CDR2 SVGAGI (reference sequence). This CDR3 comprises 16 residues. Trimming pared 0 bases from V and 4 bases from J, leaving 15 bases between. CDR3 bases: TGTGCCAGCAGTTACTCCCCCCCGGGAGAGGGAGAGACCCAGTACTTC. Translated, it gives CASSYSPPGEGETQYF.

The table lists this clone with a count of one. The V and J genes are TRBV4-1 and TRBJ2-7; 12 bases are shared with TRBD2. The CDR3 loop spans 16 amino acids. CDR1 and CDR2 from the germline V gene are MGHRA and YSYEKL. V trimming: 1 base; J trimming: 7 bases; junction bases outside the gene matches: 8. CDR3 sequence reads: CASSQGGLAGYWEQYF. In DNA, the CDR3 is TGCGCCAGCAGCCAAGGTGGACTAGCGGGATACTGGGAGCAGTACTTC.